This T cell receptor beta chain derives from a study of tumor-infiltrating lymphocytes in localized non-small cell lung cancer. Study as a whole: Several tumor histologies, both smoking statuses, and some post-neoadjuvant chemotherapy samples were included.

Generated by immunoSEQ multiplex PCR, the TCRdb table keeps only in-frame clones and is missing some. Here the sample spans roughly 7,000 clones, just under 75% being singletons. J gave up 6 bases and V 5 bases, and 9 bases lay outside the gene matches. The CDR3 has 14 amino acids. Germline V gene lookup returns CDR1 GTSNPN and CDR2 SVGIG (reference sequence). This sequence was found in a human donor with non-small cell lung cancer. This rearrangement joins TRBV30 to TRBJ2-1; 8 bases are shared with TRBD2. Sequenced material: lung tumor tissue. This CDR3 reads CAWATGLVINEQFF. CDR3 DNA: TGTGCCTGGGCGACGGGACTAGTTATCAATGAGCAGTTCTTC.